This T cell receptor (beta chain) was observed in a study of blood T cell repertoires in COVID-19. Overall study: The study drew acute and convalescent COVID-19 samples from the United States, Italy and Spain. T cells, B-cell-depleted T cells, or PBMCs provided the cDNA or gDNA that served as material.

Those who participated ranged in age from 18 to 89 years and resided in about two dozen US areas. The assay was immunoSEQ multiplex PCR, and TCRdb's table has in-frame clones only and misses some. The sample records about 300,000 clones, under 90% being singletons. Material for sequencing was PBMCs or T cells enriched from blood (not recorded which). This sequence was found in a man under 40 who had recovered from COVID-19.

The CDR3 region has the DNA TGTGCCAGCAGCTTAGATTTTCCGGGAGACTATGGCTACACCTTC. This codes for CASSLDFPGDYGYTF. This chain links TRBV13 with TRBJ1-2, with unresolved D. Germline lookup yields CDR1 PRHDT and CDR2 FYEKMQ (reference sequence). The V end lost 1 base, the J end lost 3 bases, and 12 bases lay between the germline ends. The CDR3 covers 15 residues.